The clone carrying this TCR beta chain was seen only a few times. The sample comes from a study of blood T cell repertoires in COVID-19. Trimming removed 7 bases from V and 10 bases from J, with 11 bases in between. The CDR3 spans 11 residues. Per germline, CDR1 MNHEY and CDR2 SVGAGI. TCRdb keeps only in-frame clones here, not all; method: immunoSEQ multiplex PCR. The data contain around 89,000 clones, approximately 90% of them singletons. The rearrangement uses TRBV6-5 and TRBJ2-1; D call uncertain. This clonotype was obtained from a man in his 60s with acute or convalescent COVID-19. Sample: peripheral blood. CDR3: CASTLGTEQFF. Written as DNA, the CDR3 is TGTGCCAGCACCCTAGGAACGGAGCAGTTCTTC.